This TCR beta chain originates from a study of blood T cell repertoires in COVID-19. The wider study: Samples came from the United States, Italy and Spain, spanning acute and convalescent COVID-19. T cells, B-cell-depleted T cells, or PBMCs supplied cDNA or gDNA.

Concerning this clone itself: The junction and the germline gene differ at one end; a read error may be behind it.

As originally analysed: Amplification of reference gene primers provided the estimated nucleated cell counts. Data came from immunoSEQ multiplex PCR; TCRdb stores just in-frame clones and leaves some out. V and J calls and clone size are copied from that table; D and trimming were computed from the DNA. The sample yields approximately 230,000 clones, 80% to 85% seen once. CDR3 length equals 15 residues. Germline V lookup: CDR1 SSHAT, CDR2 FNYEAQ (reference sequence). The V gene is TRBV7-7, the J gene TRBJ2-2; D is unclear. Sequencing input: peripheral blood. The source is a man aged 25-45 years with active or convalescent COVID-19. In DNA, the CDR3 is TGTGCTAGCAGCTTAGTTATCGGGAACACCGGGGAGCTGTTTTTT. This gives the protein CASSLVIGNTGELFF.